Below are 6 T cell receptor beta chains sequenced from a single sample in a study of blood T cell repertoires in COVID-19. Here immunoSEQ multiplex PCR was the method, and the copy in TCRdb shows in-frame clones only, minus some. This table holds about 140,000 clones, roughly four fifths found once. The sequenced material came from peripheral blood. Receptors were obtained from an elderly woman with active or convalescent COVID-19.

This clone was counted once. The J gene is TRBJ2-1, the V gene TRBV9, with 8 bases lining up with TRBD2. CDR1 is SGDLS and CDR2 is YYNGEE in the germline V gene. Trimming took 3 bases from V and 6 from J; bases not matched to a gene: 17. This CDR3 contains 18 residues. The CDR3 DNA follows: TGTGCCAGCAGCGCCAAAGCGGGGGCGGGGGTCCTACTCAATGAGCAGTTCTTC. Translation gives CASSAKAGAGVLLNEQFF.

The chain recombines TRBV28 with TRBJ2-7; 13 nucleotides agree with TRBD2. V shed 5 bases, J shed 5 bases, and the junction held 3 bases outside the gene matches. The germline gives CDR1 MDHEN, CDR2 SYDVKM. This CDR3 region has 14 residues. In DNA, the CDR3 is TGTGCCAGCAGTGGACTAGCGGGGGCTAACGAGCAGTACTTC. Amino acid sequence: CASSGLAGANEQYF.

A few counts support this clone. This chain joins TRBV5-1 and TRBJ1-1; D ambiguous. Germline CDR1 and CDR2: SGHRS and YFSETQ. Trimming took 2 bases from V and 1 from J, leaving 6 bases between them. The CDR3 contains 13 residues. For the CDR3, the DNA is TGCGCCAGCAGCTTATACAGGAACACTGAAGCTTTCTTT. Its protein is CASSLYRNTEAFF.

The V call is TRBV6-2 or TRBV6-3, the J call TRBJ1-1; 7 nucleotides agree with TRBD1. Germline CDR1 MNHEY, CDR2 SVGEGT. V shed 6 bases, J shed 14 bases, and the junction held 6 bases outside the gene matches. The length of the CDR3 is 10 residues. CDR3 sequence: CASSTGEGFF. The CDR3 nucleotides are TGTGCCAGCAGCACAGGGGAAGGCTTCTTT.

The count of this clone is one. The chain links TRBV4-2 to TRBJ1-4; possibly TRBD1 for D (5 bases). The V gene lost 1 base and the J gene lost 8 bases, with 17 bases spanning the gap. Germline CDR1 reads LGHNA; CDR2 reads YNFKEQ. The CDR3 is made up of 16 amino acids. CDR3 loop: CASSQVSQGGLEKLFF. CDR3 coding DNA: TGTGCCAGCAGCCAAGTCTCCCAGGGTGGTTTAGAAAAACTGTTTTTT.

V is TRBV19 and J is TRBJ2-7, with 8 bases lining up with TRBD1. The CDR3 runs 15 residues. Germline lookup yields CDR1 LNHDA and CDR2 SQIVND (reference sequence). After removal of 7 bases from V and 0 bases from J, the junction contained 8 bases not matched to a gene. CDR3 bases: TGTGCCAGTAAAGACCCAGGGGGCTCCTCCTACGAGCAGTACTTC. This sequence encodes CASKDPGGSSYEQYF.